This section outlines one T cell receptor beta chain sequence together with its context. Generated by immunoSEQ multiplex PCR, the TCRdb table keeps only in-frame clones and is missing some. Of some 470,000 clones in the sample, about 79% were seen once. These data are taken from a study of shared clonotypes between healthy human individuals. V gave up 4 bases and J gave up 6 bases, with 7 bases separating them. This CDR3 is built from 11 residues. Germline V gives CDR1 DFQATT, CDR2 SNEGSKA (reference sequence). Sample: PBMCs. V gene TRBV20-1 combines with J gene TRBJ2-1; D is uncertain. The origin of this receptor is a woman between 40 and 55 years old in good health. Some clones in this sample may be carry-over from other donors' samples. The CDR3 coding sequence is TGCAGTGCTACTCGACCCAATGAGCAGTTCTTC. This encodes CSATRPNEQFF.